This TCR beta chain was obtained from a study of cytomegalovirus exposure and HLA in healthy donors. About the research overall: The roughly 110 validation repertoires used the same platform as the 666 first-cohort repertoires, a later analysis reported.

Overall study findings and caveats: Most sequenced TCRs were rare (though some public TCRs occurred in many donors). The CMV antigen specificity of a few CMV-associated chains was confirmed through in vitro analysis.

Germline CDR1 reads SGHRS; CDR2 reads YFSETQ. V gave up 5 bases and J gave up 5 bases, with 13 bases separating them. The CDR3 length is 13 residues. The donors were members of the validation cohort comprising over a hundred subjects, separate from the approximately 630-subject first cohort. Turning to this clone: Its antigen is not identified.

Sequencing was performed with immunoSEQ multiplex PCR; in TCRdb, only in-frame clones are kept and a portion is missing. This sample has about 110,000 clones, with 85% to 90% found just once. The V and J genes are TRBV5-1 and TRBJ1-1, with D unresolved. The origin of this receptor is a woman between 18 and 29 years old in good health and CMV-seropositive. Source material: PBMCs. CDR3 residues: CASRASRETEAFF. CDR3 bases: TGCGCCAGCAGGGCGTCTCGGGAGACTGAAGCTTTCTTT.